Below are 29 T cell receptor beta chains sequenced from a single sample in a study of blood T cell repertoires in COVID-19. Measured with immunoSEQ multiplex PCR; TCRdb has only the in-frame clones, and not every one. The sample lists 80,000 to 100,000 clones; around 72% were seen once. The sequenced sample was peripheral blood. All receptors derive from a man between 65 and 85 years old with acute or convalescent COVID-19.

This chain uses TRBV4-1 with TRBJ2-6, with D maybe TRBD1 (6 bases). Germline V CDR1 and CDR2: MGHRA, YSYEKL. CDR3 length: 15 residues. Trimming pared 3 bases from V and 4 bases from J, leaving 10 bases between. This CDR3 is CASSQAGTGANVLTF. In DNA, the CDR3 is TGCGCCAGCAGCCAGGCCGGGACAGGGGCCAACGTCCTGACTTTC.

The chain employs TRBV7-2 and TRBJ2-7; TRBD2 matches at 9 bases. The ends lost 4 bases at V and 6 bases at J; junction bases unmatched: 16. The germline gives CDR1 SGHTA, CDR2 FQGNSA. The CDR3 loop spans 17 amino acids. CDR3 amino acids: CASSSPRTGLASLEQYF. The CDR3 coding sequence is TGTGCCAGCAGCTCTCCCCGAACGGGACTAGCTTCCCTCGAGCAGTACTTC.

The chain is built from TRBV14 and TRBJ1-2; D not resolved. Looked up from germline, CDR1 is SGHDN and CDR2 is FVKESK. Trimming pared 3 bases from V and 5 bases from J, leaving 25 bases between. The CDR3 extends over 18 amino acids. CDR3: CASSQSNPRRVPSYGYTF. DNA of the CDR3: TGTGCCAGCAGCCAGTCGAACCCTCGGCGGGTGCCTAGTTATGGCTACACCTTC.

This rearrangement joins TRBV3-1 (or the pseudogene TRBV3-2) to TRBJ1-2; a possible D gene is TRBD1 (6 bases). Trimming removed 4 bases from V and 11 bases from J, with 20 bases in between. This CDR3 contains 14 residues. The V gene's germline CDR1 is LGHDT and CDR2 YNNKEL (reference sequence). CDR3 protein: CASSPPGGALEYTF. CDR3 in DNA: TGTGCCAGCAGCCCCCCCGGGGGGGCCCTTGAATACACCTTC.

The sample holds a few counts of this clone. The rearrangement links TRBV7-2 to TRBJ2-2; D not resolved. Germline lookup yields CDR1 SGHTA and CDR2 FQGNSA. The length of the CDR3 is 14 residues. V gave up 7 bases and J gave up 1 base, with 10 bases separating them. The CDR3 protein is CASKRLGNTGELFF. The CDR3 coding sequence is TGTGCCAGCAAGAGGTTGGGGAACACCGGGGAGCTGTTTTTT. The full variable domain, in which reference TRBV7-2 and TRBJ2-2 provide the parts outside the CDR3, is GAGVSQSPSNKVTEKGKDVELRCDPISGHTALYWYRQSLGQGLEFLIYFQGNSAPDKSGLPSDRFSAERTGGSVSTLTIQRTQQEDSAVYLCASKRLGNTGELFFGEGSRLTVL.

CDR3 protein: CSASLPLAPQPQHF. The DNA of the CDR3 is TGCAGTGCTAGTTTGCCTTTGGCCCCCCAGCCCCAGCATTTT. This chain connects TRBV20-1 to TRBJ1-5; D call uncertain. This CDR3 has 14 amino acids. Trimming cost V 3 bases and J 7 bases, with 16 bases left between them. The germline gives CDR1 DFQATT, CDR2 SNEGSKA (reference sequence).

This sequence joins TRBV30 and TRBJ2-3; 7 bases align to TRBD2. Germline V gene sequence: CDR1 GTSNPN, CDR2 SVGIG (reference sequence). Losses at the gene ends were 0 bases for V and 1 base for J; bases not matched to a gene: 4. The CDR3 extends over 15 amino acids. The CDR3 bases are TGTGCCTGGAGTGTAAGGGGAGGGGGCACAGATACGCAGTATTTT. Translating it yields CAWSVRGGGTDTQYF.

The genes are TRBV25-1 and TRBJ1-1; 8 bases fit TRBD1. Trimming removed 8 bases from V and 2 bases from J; junction bases left unmatched: 4. The CDR3 spans 13 residues. The germline V gene has CDR1 MGHDK and CDR2 SYGVNS. The CDR3 bases are TGTGCCAGCTTAGACAGGGGCAACACTGAAGCTTTCTTT. Amino acids: CASLDRGNTEAFF.

This clone was observed once. The chain links TRBV2 to TRBJ2-1; 9 bases line up with TRBD2. The length of the CDR3 is 16 residues. With V trimmed by 6 bases and J by 8 bases, 14 bases remained unmatched. Germline-derived CDR1 and CDR2 are SNHLY and FYNNEI. CDR3 in DNA: TGTGCCAGCAGCGGGGGAGCTGGACTAGCGTTCCATGAGCAGTTCTTC. Protein sequence: CASSGGAGLAFHEQFF.

The rearrangement joins TRBV7-2 to TRBJ2-1; 11 bases agree with TRBD2. After removal of 2 bases from V and 4 bases from J, the junction contained 1 base not matched to a gene. The CDR3 extends over 15 amino acids. Germline loops: CDR1 SGHTA, CDR2 FQGNSA. CDR3 region: CASSLIAGGYNEQFF. DNA for the CDR3: TGTGCCAGCAGCTTAATAGCGGGAGGGTACAATGAGCAGTTCTTC.

This chain links TRBV2 with TRBJ2-5; 10 bases fit TRBD1. The ends lost 6 bases at V and 5 bases at J; junction bases unmatched: 9. CDR3 length: 15 amino acids. Germline V gene sequence: CDR1 SNHLY, CDR2 FYNNEI. The CDR3 DNA follows: TGTGCCAGCAGCCCCGGACAGGGGGGAGATGAGACCCAGTACTTC. Protein sequence: CASSPGQGGDETQYF.

The chain carries TRBV27 and TRBJ1-5; possibly TRBD1 for D (5 bases). Trimming removed 0 bases at V and 7 bases at J, with 13 bases between. The CDR3 length is 15 residues. Germline-derived CDR1 and CDR2 are MNHEY and SMNVEV (reference sequence). DNA for the CDR3: TGTGCCAGCAGTTTATCATCAGGGTACCGCCAGCCCCAGCATTTT. It translates to CASSLSSGYRQPQHF.

A single count supports this clone. One end of the junction is discordant with germline, which a read error may explain. The chain links TRBV4-1 to TRBJ1-6; D perhaps matches TRBD1 (5 bases). Germline V lookup: CDR1 MGHRA, CDR2 YSYEKL. The CDR3 sequence is 16 residues long. CDR3 amino acids: CASTQAQWGPRGPLHF. The CDR3 DNA reads as TGCGCCAGCACCCAAGCCCAATGGGGCCCAAGGGGACCCCTCCACTTT.

This chain uses TRBV7-2 with TRBJ2-3, with a possible D match to TRBD1 (6 bases). Germline values: CDR1 SGHTA, CDR2 FQGNSA. This CDR3 has 16 amino acids. V lost 3 bases to trimming and J lost 2 bases, with 15 bases between them. CDR3 loop: CASSFRLGQPTDTQYF. CDR3 sequence (DNA): TGTGCCAGCAGCTTTCGGTTAGGACAGCCCACAGATACGCAGTATTTT.

The chain links TRBV5-4 to TRBJ2-3; maybe TRBD2 (5 bases). Germline V gene lookup returns CDR1 SGHNT and CDR2 YYREEE (reference sequence). This CDR3 is built from 14 residues. V lost 1 base and J 0 bases, leaving 6 bases between the germline ends. The CDR3 here is CASSLRDSTDTQYF. CDR3 nucleotides: TGTGCCAGCAGCTTGCGGGATAGCACAGATACGCAGTATTTT. Filled out from reference TRBV5-4 and TRBJ2-3, the complete variable domain reads ETGVTQSPTHLIKTRGQQVTLRCSSQSGHNTVSWYQQALGQGPQFIFQYYREEENGRGNFPPRFSGLQFPNYSSELNVNALELDDSALYLCASSLRDSTDTQYFGPGTRLTVL.

Many counts were recorded for this clone. Distinct nucleotide sequences in the sample also encode this CDR3. J is TRBJ2-7 and V is TRBV7-8, with D maybe TRBD2 (6 bases). This CDR3 region has 15 residues. CDR1 is SGHVS, CDR2 FQNEAQ, per germline. Trimming left V 5 bases short and J 0 bases short, with 14 bases between. The CDR3 sequence: CASSPLALSSYEQYF. DNA for the CDR3: TGTGCCAGCAGCCCTCTAGCGCTGAGCTCCTACGAGCAGTACTTC.

This chain links TRBV5-6 with TRBJ2-6, with D possibly being TRBD2 (5 bases). V gave up 2 bases and J gave up 0 bases, with 15 bases separating them. Germline-derived CDR1 and CDR2 are SGHDT and YYEEEE. The CDR3 runs 18 residues. CDR3 sequence reads: CASSFNARASSGANVLTF. The DNA for the CDR3 is TGTGCCAGCAGCTTCAACGCGAGGGCCTCCTCTGGGGCCAACGTCCTGACTTTC. Filled out from reference TRBV5-6 and TRBJ2-6, the complete variable domain reads DAGVTQSPTHLIKTRGQQVTLRCSPKSGHDTVSWYQQALGQGPQFIFQYYEEEERQRGNFPDRFSGHQFPNYSSELNVNALLLGDSALYLCASSFNARASSGANVLTFGAGSRLTVL.

The chain recombines TRBV3-1 (or the pseudogene TRBV3-2) with TRBJ2-7; the match to TRBD2 covers 8 bases. Germline V gene data show CDR1 as LGHDT and CDR2 as YNNKEL (reference sequence). Trimming at V came to 1 base and at J to 1 base, leaving 12 bases not matched to a gene. This CDR3 has 18 amino acids. CDR3 nucleotide sequence: TGTGCCAGCAGCCAAGGCCCACCGGGACTAGAAATTTCCTACGAGCAGTACTTC. It translates to CASSQGPPGLEISYEQYF.

This clone was observed a handful of times. The chain carries TRBV28 and TRBJ2-7; tentatively, D is TRBD2 (5 bases). This CDR3 spans 14 amino acids. Trimming removed 10 bases from V and 6 bases from J, with 22 bases in between. Germline CDR1 and CDR2: MDHEN and SYDVKM. The CDR3 loop is CATLAVYLTSEQYF. For the CDR3, the DNA is TGTGCCACCCTAGCAGTTTATTTAACCTCCGAGCAGTACTTC.

The chain is built from TRBV24-1 and TRBJ2-1, with 9 bases matching TRBD2. CDR1 KGHDR and CDR2 SFDVKD come from the germline V gene. V gave up 2 bases and J gave up 8 bases; unmatched junction bases: 15. The CDR3 loop spans 18 amino acids. CDR3 DNA: TGTGCCACCAGTGATTCTAAGCCGGGACTAGCCACATTCCATGAGCAGTTCTTC. It encodes CATSDSKPGLATFHEQFF.

This sequence joins TRBV6-5 and TRBJ2-3, with 12 bases identical to TRBD1. Germline V CDR1 and CDR2: MNHEY, SVGAGI. Trimming took 4 bases from V and 4 from J; bases not matched to a gene: 3. This CDR3 comprises 15 residues. The CDR3: CASSSGTGGADTQYF. CDR3 sequence (DNA): TGTGCCAGCAGTTCCGGGACAGGGGGCGCAGATACGCAGTATTTT.

The V gene is TRBV28, the J gene TRBJ1-6, with unresolved D. The V end was cut by 2 bases, the J end by 4 bases, with 6 bases between. The CDR3 has 14 residues. Germline lookup yields CDR1 MDHEN and CDR2 SYDVKM. CDR3 sequence: CASSLRTYNSPLHF. The CDR3 DNA reads as TGTGCCAGCAGTTTAAGAACATATAATTCACCCCTCCACTTT.

The chain combines TRBV30 with TRBJ2-5; 9 bases align to TRBD2. Trimming at V came to 3 bases and at J to 9 bases, leaving 17 bases not matched to a gene. The CDR3 consists of 16 residues. The germline gives CDR1 GTSNPN, CDR2 SVGIG (reference sequence). The CDR3 DNA sequence: TGTGCCTGGAGCCCACTCCGCGGGAGGGCCCTTTCCCCCCAGTACTTC. Protein product: CAWSPLRGRALSPQYF.

This chain links TRBV28 with TRBJ1-2; 8 positions agree with TRBD1. V shed 6 bases and J 5 bases; nucleotides not matched to a gene: 11. CDR3 length equals 15 residues. Germline V CDR1 and CDR2: MDHEN, SYDVKM. The CDR3 region is CASRGPDRERYGYTF. DNA for the CDR3: TGTGCCAGCAGGGGCCCGGACAGGGAAAGGTATGGCTACACCTTC.

This clone was picked up a small number of times. The chain has TRBV4-2 and TRBJ2-5, with 10 bases fitting TRBD2. This CDR3 spans 14 amino acids. V shed 2 bases and J 4 bases; nucleotides not matched to a gene: 1. From germline, CDR1 is LGHNA and CDR2 YNFKEQ. The CDR3 spells CASSQRLAGETQYF. CDR3 bases: TGTGCCAGCAGCCAACGACTAGCGGGAGAGACCCAGTACTTC.

The CDR3 nucleotides read TGTGCCAGCAGCCACGGGGGTGGAGAGGAAAAACTGTTTTTT. This encodes CASSHGGGEEKLFF. The chain links TRBV3-1 (or the pseudogene TRBV3-2) to TRBJ1-4, with D possibly being TRBD1 (5 bases). This CDR3 contains 14 residues. Per germline, CDR1 LGHDT and CDR2 YNNKEL (reference sequence). The V end was cut by 3 bases, the J end by 8 bases, with 13 bases between.

This chain joins TRBV5-1 and TRBJ1-2, with 11 positions matching TRBD1. V trimming: 4 bases; J trimming: 5 bases; junction bases outside the gene matches: 4. The CDR3 has 14 amino acids. Germline assignment: CDR1 SGHRS and CDR2 YFSETQ. Here the CDR3 reads CASSPGQGGYGYTF. The CDR3 DNA is TGCGCCAGCAGCCCGGGACAGGGGGGGTATGGCTACACCTTC.

The V gene is TRBV28, the J gene TRBJ2-5, with D possibly matching TRBD2 (5 bases). This CDR3 contains 16 residues. The ends were cut back, 5 bases at V and 7 bases at J, with 23 bases in the middle. In germline, CDR1 is MDHEN, CDR2 SYDVKM. The CDR3 nucleotides are TGTGCCAGCAGTCCTATAGGACGGACCGGCCGGGGGACCCAGTACTTC. Residues: CASSPIGRTGRGTQYF.

V usage is TRBV27 and J usage is TRBJ1-2; 8 bases match TRBD1. Per germline, CDR1 MNHEY and CDR2 SMNVEV (reference sequence). The CDR3 extends over 14 amino acids. J lost 4 bases, V lost 7 bases, and 8 bases had no gene match. DNA of the CDR3: TGTGCCAGCACCTCAGCAGGGGGCGCCTATGGCTACACCTTC. Amino acids: CASTSAGGAYGYTF.